This T cell receptor (beta chain) was observed in a study of human T cells and chemical hapten exposure. Study-level results: Patch test score rose with PT1 expanded TCR count, significant at thresholds 8, 16 and 32, not 4. With DPC sensitization, TCRs exceeding 1 in 1000 frequency showed no change.

The CDR3 sequence is 15 residues long. J gave up 4 bases and V 4 bases, and 7 bases lay outside the gene matches. Looked up from germline, CDR1 is MDHEN and CDR2 is SYDVKM. Time point meaning: patch test 3, about 24 weeks after DPC sensitization. The treatment was: therapeutic diphenylcyclopropenone sensitization with weekly scalp DPC. Blood was drawn before each patch test was applied. A remark on this clonotype: Its antigen is unidentified.

From the RACE reads, TCRdb called clonotypes with MiXCR, one entry per CDR3 protein. Among about 97,000 distinct CDR3 sequences, 25% to 35% were seen once, and the ten largest hold under 13%. This sequence was found in a man aged 40-50 years with alopecia areata. Some clones in this sample may be carry-over from other donors' samples. The source material was whole blood, sampled in connection with sensitization to the hapten diphenylcyclopropenone (DPC). V usage is TRBV28 and J usage is TRBJ2-3; TRBD2 matches 8 bases. The CDR3 spells CASSSAGAWSDTQYF. The CDR3 bases are TGTGCCAGCAGTTCAGCGGGGGCCTGGTCAGATACGCAGTATTTT.